Listed below are T cell receptor beta chains from one sample, sequenced in a study of cytotoxic CD8 clonotypes in ibrutinib-treated CLL. Repertoires were generated with immunoSEQ multiplex PCR, while TCRdb's copy carries only in-frame clones and drops some. Of roughly 30,000 clones listed, 75% to 80% were seen once; the top ten hold approximately 50%. The sample consisted of PBMCs, taken after 36 months of ibrutinib treatment. The receptors come from a human donor with chronic lymphocytic leukemia. CDR3s include the opening cysteine and the closing phenylalanine or tryptophan. D genes are given only for firm matches. The listing skips clone size in some rows; elsewhere it reads once, few, many or a size class.

d_call,clone_size,j_call,v_call,cdr3_aa,cdr3_nt
-,-,TRBJ2-7,TRBV13,CASSLGNYEQYF,TGTGCCAGCAGCTTAGGGAACTACGAGCAGTACTTC
TRBD1,-,TRBJ2-5,TRBV4-1,CASSQVRTGGTETQYF,TGCGCCAGCAGCCAAGTGAGGACAGGTGGCACAGAGACCCAGTACTTC
TRBD2,once,TRBJ2-3,TRBV2,CASGELADTDTQYF,TGTGCCAGCGGAGAACTAGCGGACACAGATACGCAGTATTTT
-,-,TRBJ1-1,TRBV2,CASSGQLMNTEAFF,TGTGCCAGCAGTGGACAGCTCATGAACACTGAAGCTTTCTTT
-,-,TRBJ1-1,TRBV5-1,CASSLPGEGGVPEAFF,TGCGCCAGCAGCCTGCCCGGGGAGGGAGGGGTTCCTGAAGCTTTCTTT
TRBD2,-,TRBJ2-7,TRBV5-4,CASSLGGGVKGHEQYF,TGTGCCAGCAGCTTGGGCGGGGGAGTTAAAGGCCACGAGCAGTACTTC
-,-,TRBJ1-2,TRBV19,CASSIGQSDYGYTF,TGTGCCAGTAGTATTGGACAGTCGGACTATGGCTACACCTTC
-,-,TRBJ2-7,TRBV7-6,CASSLGDALLPTPQYF,TGTGCCAGCAGCTTAGGGGACGCACTTTTACCCACTCCTCAGTACTTC
-,few,TRBJ1-2,TRBV2,CASSVLRGDGGYTF,TGTGCCAGCAGTGTCCTCAGGGGTGACGGAGGCTACACCTTC
-,-,TRBJ1-1,TRBV30,CAWEHSHGTEAFF,TGTGCCTGGGAACACAGTCATGGCACTGAAGCTTTCTTT
-,few,TRBJ2-1,TRBV5-6,CASSLENNEQFF,TGTGCCAGCAGCTTGGAGAACAATGAGCAGTTCTTC
-,-,TRBJ1-1,TRBV27,CASRSLTARFTEAFF,TGTGCCAGCAGATCTCTGACAGCCCGTTTCACTGAAGCTTTCTTT
-,-,TRBJ2-1,TRBV6-5,CASSYLSPSYNEQFF,TGTGCCAGCAGTTACCTCTCCCCATCCTACAATGAGCAGTTCTTC
-,-,TRBJ2-3,TRBV6-5,CASSYGGPTDTQYF,TGTGCCAGCAGTTACGGGGGGCCCACAGATACGCAGTATTTT
-,-,TRBJ2-1,TRBV2,CASSLEQTAYNEQFF,TGTGCCAGCAGCCTCGAGCAGACAGCGTACAATGAGCAGTTCTTC
-,-,TRBJ2-7,TRBV6-1,CASSEALRVKQYF,TGTGCCAGCAGTGAAGCGCTAAGGGTCAAGCAGTACTTC
TRBD1,-,TRBJ1-1,TRBV9,CASSARQGDEAFF,TGTGCCAGCAGCGCCCGACAGGGAGATGAAGCTTTCTTT
-,-,TRBJ1-1,TRBV11-2,CASSLDVGGGFTEAFF,TGTGCCAGCAGCTTAGATGTCGGGGGCGGGTTCACTGAAGCTTTCTTT
-,-,TRBJ2-3,TRBV7-9,CASSPGLLDTQYF,TGTGCCAGCAGCCCCGGACTTCTCGATACGCAGTATTTT
-,many,TRBJ1-2,TRBV30,CAWSVLRGGYTF,TGTGCCTGGAGTGTACTTCGAGGTGGCTACACCTTC
-,few,TRBJ1-6,TRBV5-6,CASSLDLNSPLHF,TGTGCCAGCAGTCTCGACCTTAATTCACCCCTCCACTTT
TRBD1,-,TRBJ2-7,TRBV5-1,CASSSFPDRGSYEQYF,TGCGCCAGCAGCTCCTTCCCCGACAGGGGAAGTTACGAGCAGTACTTC
-,-,TRBJ2-7,TRBV5-1,CASSLAPDSGAYEQYF,TGCGCCAGCAGCTTGGCCCCGGACAGTGGGGCCTACGAGCAGTACTTC
-,-,TRBJ2-2,TRBV29-1,CSVLRGPTGELFF,TGCAGCGTCCTCCGGGGCCCAACCGGGGAGCTGTTTTTT
TRBD1,-,TRBJ1-5,TRBV4-2,CASSQGADRGLSGNQPQHF,TGTGCCAGCAGCCAGGGGGCGGACAGGGGGCTTAGTGGCAATCAGCCCCAGCATTTT
TRBD1,-,TRBJ2-7,TRBV13,CASSLWGQPYEQYF,TGTGCCAGCAGCTTATGGGGACAGCCCTACGAGCAGTACTTC